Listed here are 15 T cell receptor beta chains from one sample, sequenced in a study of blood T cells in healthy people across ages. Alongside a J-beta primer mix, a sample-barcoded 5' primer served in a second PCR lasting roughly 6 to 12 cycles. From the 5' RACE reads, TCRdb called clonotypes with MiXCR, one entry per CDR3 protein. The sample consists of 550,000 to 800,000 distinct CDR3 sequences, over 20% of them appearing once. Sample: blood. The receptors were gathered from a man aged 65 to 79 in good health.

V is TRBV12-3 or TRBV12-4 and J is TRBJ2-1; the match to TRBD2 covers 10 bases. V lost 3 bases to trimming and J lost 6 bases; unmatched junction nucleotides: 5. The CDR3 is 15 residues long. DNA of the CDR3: TGTGCCAGCAGTTTTTTCCGGACTAGCGGCAATGAGCAGTTCTTC. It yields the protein CASSFFRTSGNEQFF.

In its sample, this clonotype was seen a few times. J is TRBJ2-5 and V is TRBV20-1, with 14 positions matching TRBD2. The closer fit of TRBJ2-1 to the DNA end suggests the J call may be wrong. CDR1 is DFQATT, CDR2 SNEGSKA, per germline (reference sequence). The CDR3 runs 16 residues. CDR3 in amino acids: CSAPGTSGRSKNEQFF. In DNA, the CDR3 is TGCAGTGCTCCCGGGACTAGCGGGAGATCGAAGAATGAGCAGTTCTTC.

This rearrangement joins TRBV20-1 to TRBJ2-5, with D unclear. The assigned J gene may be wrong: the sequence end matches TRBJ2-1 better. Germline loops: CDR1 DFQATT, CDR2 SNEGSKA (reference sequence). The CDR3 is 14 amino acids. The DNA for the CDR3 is TGCAGTGCTAGAGATTCCCGCTCAACCAATGAGCAGTTCTTC. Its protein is CSARDSRSTNEQFF.

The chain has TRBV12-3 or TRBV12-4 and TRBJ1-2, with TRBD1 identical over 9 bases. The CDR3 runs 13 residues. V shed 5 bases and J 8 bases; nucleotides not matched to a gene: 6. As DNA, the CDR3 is TGTGCCAGCAGTCCCCGGACAGGGGTCGGCTACACCTTC. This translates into CASSPRTGVGYTF.

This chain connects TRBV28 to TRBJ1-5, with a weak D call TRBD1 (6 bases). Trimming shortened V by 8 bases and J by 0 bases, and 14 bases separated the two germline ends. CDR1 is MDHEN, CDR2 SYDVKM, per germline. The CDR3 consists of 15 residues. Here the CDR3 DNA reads TGTGCCAGCGGAAGGACAGTTTATAGCAATCAGCCCCAGCATTTT. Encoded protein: CASGRTVYSNQPQHF.

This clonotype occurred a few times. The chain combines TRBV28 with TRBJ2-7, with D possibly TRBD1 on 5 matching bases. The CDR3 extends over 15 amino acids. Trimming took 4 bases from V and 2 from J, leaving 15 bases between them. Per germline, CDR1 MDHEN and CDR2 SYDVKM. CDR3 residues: CASSSGGRETYEQYF. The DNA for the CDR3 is TGTGCCAGCAGTTCCGGCGGCAGGGAAACCTACGAGCAGTACTTC. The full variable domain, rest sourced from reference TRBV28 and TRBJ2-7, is DVKVTQSSRYLVKRTGEKVFLECVQDMDHENMFWYRQDPGLGLRLIYFSYDVKMKEKGDIPEGYSVSREKKERFSLILESASTNQTSMYLCASSSGGRETYEQYFGPGTRLTVT.

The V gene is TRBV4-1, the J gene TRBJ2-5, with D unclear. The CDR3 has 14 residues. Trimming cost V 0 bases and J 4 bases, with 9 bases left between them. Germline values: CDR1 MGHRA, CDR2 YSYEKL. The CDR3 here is CASSQDIYGETQYF. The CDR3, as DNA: TGCGCCAGCAGCCAAGATATCTACGGAGAGACCCAGTACTTC.

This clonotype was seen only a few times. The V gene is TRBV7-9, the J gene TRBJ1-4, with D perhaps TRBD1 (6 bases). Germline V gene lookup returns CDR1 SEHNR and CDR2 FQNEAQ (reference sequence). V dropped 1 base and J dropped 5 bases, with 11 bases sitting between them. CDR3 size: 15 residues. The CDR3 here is CASSLGGDTNEKLFF. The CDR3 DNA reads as TGTGCCAGCAGCTTAGGCGGGGACACCAATGAAAAACTGTTTTTT.

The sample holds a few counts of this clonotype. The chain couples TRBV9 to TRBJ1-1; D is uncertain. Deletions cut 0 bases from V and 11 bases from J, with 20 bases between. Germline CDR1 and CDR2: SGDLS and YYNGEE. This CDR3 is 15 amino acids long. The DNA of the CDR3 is TGTGCCAGCAGCGTAGGGAGTATTAGGACGGAGGAGGCTTTCTTT. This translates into CASSVGSIRTEEAFF.

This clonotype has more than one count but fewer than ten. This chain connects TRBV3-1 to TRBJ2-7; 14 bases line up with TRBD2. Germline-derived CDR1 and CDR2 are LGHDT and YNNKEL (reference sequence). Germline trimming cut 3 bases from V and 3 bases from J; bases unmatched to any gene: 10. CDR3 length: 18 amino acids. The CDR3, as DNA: TGTGCCAGCAGCCAGGGTAAACCCGGGACTAGCGGGAGCTACGAGCAGTACTTC. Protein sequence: CASSQGKPGTSGSYEQYF.

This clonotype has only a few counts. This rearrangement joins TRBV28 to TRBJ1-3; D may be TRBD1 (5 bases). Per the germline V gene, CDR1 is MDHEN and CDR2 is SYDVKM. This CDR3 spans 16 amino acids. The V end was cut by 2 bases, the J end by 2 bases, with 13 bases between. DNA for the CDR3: TGTGCCAGCAGTTTAGTGGGGGAGTCTGCTGGAAACACCATATATTTT. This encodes CASSLVGESAGNTIYF.

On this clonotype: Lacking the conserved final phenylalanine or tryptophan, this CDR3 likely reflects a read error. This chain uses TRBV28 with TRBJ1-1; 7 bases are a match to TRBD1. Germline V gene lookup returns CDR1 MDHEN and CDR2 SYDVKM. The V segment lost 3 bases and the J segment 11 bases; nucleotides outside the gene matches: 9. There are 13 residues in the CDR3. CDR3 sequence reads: CASSFRGITEAFS. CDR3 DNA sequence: TGTGCCAGCAGTTTCAGGGGGATAACGGAGGCTTTCTCT.

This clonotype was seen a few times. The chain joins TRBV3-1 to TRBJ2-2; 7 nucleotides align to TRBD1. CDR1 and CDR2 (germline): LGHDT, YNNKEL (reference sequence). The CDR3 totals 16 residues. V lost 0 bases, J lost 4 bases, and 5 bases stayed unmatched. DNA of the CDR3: TGTGCCAGCAGCCAAGATGCCACAGGGGTCACCGGGGAGCTGTTTTTT. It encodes CASSQDATGVTGELFF. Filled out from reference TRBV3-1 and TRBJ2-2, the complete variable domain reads DTAVSQTPKYLVTQMGNDKSIKCEQNLGHDTMYWYKQDSKKFLKIMFSYNNKELIINETVPNRFSPKSPDKAHLNLHINSLELGDSAVYFCASSQDATGVTGELFFGEGSRLTVL.

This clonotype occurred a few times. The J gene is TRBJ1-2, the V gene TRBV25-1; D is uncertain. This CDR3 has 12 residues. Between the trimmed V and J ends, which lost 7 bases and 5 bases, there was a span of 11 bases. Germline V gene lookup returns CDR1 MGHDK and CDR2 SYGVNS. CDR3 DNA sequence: TGTGCCAGCAAATCGGCTTTTTATGGCTACACCTTC. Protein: CASKSAFYGYTF.

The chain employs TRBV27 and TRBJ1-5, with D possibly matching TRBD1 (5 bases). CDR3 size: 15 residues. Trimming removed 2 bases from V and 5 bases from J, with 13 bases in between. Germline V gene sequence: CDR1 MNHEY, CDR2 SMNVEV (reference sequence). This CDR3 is CASSLEGLPDQPQHF. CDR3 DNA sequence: TGTGCCAGCAGTTTAGAGGGGCTGCCCGATCAGCCCCAGCATTTT.